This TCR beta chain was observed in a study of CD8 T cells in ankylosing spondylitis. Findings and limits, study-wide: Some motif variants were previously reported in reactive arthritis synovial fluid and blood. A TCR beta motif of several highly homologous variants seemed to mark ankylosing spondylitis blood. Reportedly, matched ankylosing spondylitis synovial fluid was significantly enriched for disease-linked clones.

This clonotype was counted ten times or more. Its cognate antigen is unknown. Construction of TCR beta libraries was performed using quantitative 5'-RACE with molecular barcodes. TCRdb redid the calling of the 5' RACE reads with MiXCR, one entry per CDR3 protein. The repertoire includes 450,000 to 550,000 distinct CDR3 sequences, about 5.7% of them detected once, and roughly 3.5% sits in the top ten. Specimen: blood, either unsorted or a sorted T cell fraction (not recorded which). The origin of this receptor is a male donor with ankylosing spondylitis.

The CDR3 loop reads CASSLTANYEQYF. As DNA, the CDR3 is TGTGCCAGCAGTTTAACCGCCAACTACGAGCAGTACTTC. The chain carries TRBV6-2 or TRBV6-3 and TRBJ2-7, with D unclear. This CDR3 region has 13 residues. Trimming cost V 4 bases and J 3 bases, with 10 bases left between them. Germline-derived CDR1 and CDR2 are MNHEY and SVGEGT.